The 10 T cell receptor beta chains given below trace back to one sample, sequenced in a study of T cells after yellow fever vaccination. One entry per CDR3 protein, called by TCRdb with MiXCR from the 5' RACE reads. The sample holds about 430,000 distinct CDR3 sequences; around 20% are singletons and the top ten take 15% to 20%. This material consisted of PBMCs, taken before the yellow fever booster vaccination. These receptor sequences come from a young man who received the YFV17D yellow fever vaccine.

The CDR3 bases are TGCAGTGCTAGACTTGACAGGGCTAACTATGGCTACACCTTC. The encoded protein is CSARLDRANYGYTF. The gene calls are TRBV20-1 and TRBJ1-2; 7 nucleotides line up with TRBD1. This CDR3 has 14 amino acids. CDR1 is DFQATT, CDR2 SNEGSKA, per germline (reference sequence). The ends lost 2 bases at V and 0 bases at J; junction bases unmatched: 3.

This clonotype was counted a few times. The chain couples TRBV7-9 to TRBJ2-2; TRBD1 might be the D (5 bases). Germline CDR1 reads SEHNR; CDR2 reads FQNEAQ (reference sequence). CDR3 length: 14 residues. The DNA for the CDR3 is TGTGCTCTCAGTGGATCAGGGAAGGCCGGGGAGCTGTTTTTT. Translating gives CALSGSGKAGELFF.

J is TRBJ2-1 and V is TRBV7-9; tentatively, D is TRBD1 (6 bases). Between the trimmed V and J ends, which lost 5 bases and 5 bases, there was a span of 22 bases. Looked up from germline, CDR1 is SEHNR and CDR2 is FQNEAQ (reference sequence). CDR3 size: 17 residues. The CDR3 sequence: CASSPAGVTNRDNEQFF. The DNA of the CDR3 is TGTGCCAGCAGCCCAGCCGGGGTTACAAACAGGGACAATGAGCAGTTCTTC. The whole variable domain, filled in from reference TRBV7-9 and TRBJ2-1, reads DTGVSQNPRHKITKRGQNVTFRCDPISEHNRLYWYRQTLGQGPEFLTYFQNEAQLEKSRLLSDRFSAERPKGSFSTLEIQRTEQGDSAMYLCASSPAGVTNRDNEQFFGPGTRLTVL.

The chain carries TRBV7-9 and TRBJ2-3; 7 bases map to TRBD1. Per the germline V gene, CDR1 is SEHNR and CDR2 is FQNEAQ (reference sequence). The CDR3 has 17 amino acids. V gave up 4 bases and J gave up 0 bases; unmatched junction bases: 10. CDR3 loop: CASSSLTGIVSTDTQYF. CDR3 DNA sequence: TGTGCCAGCAGCTCTCTGACAGGGATAGTTAGCACAGATACGCAGTATTTT.

The V gene is TRBV6-5, the J gene TRBJ2-1; perhaps TRBD1 as D (6 bases). This CDR3 spans 14 amino acids. CDR1 MNHEY and CDR2 SVGAGI come from the germline V gene. Trimming pared 5 bases from V and 4 bases from J, leaving 12 bases between. The CDR3 here is CASSDRTAYNEQFF. CDR3 coding DNA: TGTGCCAGCAGTGATCGGACAGCTTACAATGAGCAGTTCTTC.

V gene TRBV9 combines with J gene TRBJ2-7, with D possibly called TRBD1 or TRBD2 (5 bases each). The CDR3 has 14 residues. Trimming shortened V by 3 bases and J by 5 bases, and 15 bases separated the two germline ends. Looked up from germline, CDR1 is SGDLS and CDR2 is YYNGEE. The CDR3 region has the DNA TGTGCCAGCAGCGACGGGGCGACAGTCGACGAGCAGTACTTC. Residues: CASSDGATVDEQYF.

This clonotype turned up a few times. J is TRBJ2-7 and V is TRBV7-2, with TRBD1 as a possible D gene (6 bases). The V gene lost 5 bases and the J gene lost 5 bases, with 13 bases spanning the gap. The CDR3 spans 13 residues. Germline CDR1 and CDR2: SGHTA and FQGNSA. This CDR3 reads CASSPRTVHEQYF. For the CDR3, the DNA is TGTGCCAGCAGCCCCCGGACAGTGCACGAGCAGTACTTC.

The chain uses TRBV11-1 and TRBJ2-7; the match to TRBD1 covers 9 bases. Germline CDR1 is SGHAT and CDR2 is FQDESV (reference sequence). The CDR3 is 12 residues long. This CDR3 is CASSFGTGGIFV. DNA for the CDR3: TGTGCCAGCAGCTTCGGTACAGGGGGCATTTTCGTC.

The table lists this clonotype with many counts. The V and J genes are TRBV12-3 or TRBV12-4 and TRBJ2-1; possibly TRBD1 for D (6 bases). V dropped 3 bases and J dropped 15 bases, with 15 bases sitting between them. CDR3 length: 12 residues. CDR3 bases: TGTGCCAGCAGTTTCGGGCTTCTGGGGGCGTTCTTC. Translation gives CASSFGLLGAFF.

This chain connects TRBV20-1 to TRBJ1-3; weak D call: TRBD1 (6 bases). The germline gives CDR1 DFQATT, CDR2 SNEGSKA (reference sequence). The germline V and J ends were trimmed by 2 bases and 1 base, with 9 bases remaining between them. The CDR3 consists of 14 residues. The CDR3 loop is CSARNTGSGNTIYF. CDR3 coding DNA: TGCAGTGCTAGAAACACAGGGTCTGGAAACACCATATATTTT.